This TCR beta chain was profiled in a study of shared clonotypes between healthy human individuals. The overall study: Donors, aged 18 to 49, were a couple of women and three men. Study-level points and caveats: Shared across a few donors were 4% to 6% of the naive CD4 clonotypes. Compared with clonotypes that all four donors shared, non-shared clonotypes had lower generation probabilities.

The CDR3 contains 15 residues. CDR1 SGHKS and CDR2 YYEKEE come from the germline V gene (reference sequence). Trimming shortened V by 4 bases and J by 7 bases, and 17 bases separated the two germline ends. As regards this clone: The antigen is unknown.

Source study methods: Filtering was not the same, since immunoSEQ gave junction-only sequences without quality scores. Sequenced by immunoSEQ multiplex PCR; TCRdb stores in-frame clones only, minus some. That table supplies the V and J calls and clone size; D and trimming were determined from the DNA. The sample includes around 990,000 clones, approximately 75% of them seen just once. The sequenced material came from memory CD4+ T cells from PBMCs. Subset indicated: CD45RA-negative fraction. This rearrangement joins TRBV5-5 to TRBJ1-4; D is perhaps TRBD1 (5 bases). The receptor comes from a man aged 18-30 years in good health. Some clones in this sample may be carry-over from other donors' samples. CDR3 amino acids: CASSPPGREGEKLFF. The CDR3 DNA is TGTGCCAGCAGCCCCCCGGGACGGGAAGGTGAAAAACTGTTTTTT.